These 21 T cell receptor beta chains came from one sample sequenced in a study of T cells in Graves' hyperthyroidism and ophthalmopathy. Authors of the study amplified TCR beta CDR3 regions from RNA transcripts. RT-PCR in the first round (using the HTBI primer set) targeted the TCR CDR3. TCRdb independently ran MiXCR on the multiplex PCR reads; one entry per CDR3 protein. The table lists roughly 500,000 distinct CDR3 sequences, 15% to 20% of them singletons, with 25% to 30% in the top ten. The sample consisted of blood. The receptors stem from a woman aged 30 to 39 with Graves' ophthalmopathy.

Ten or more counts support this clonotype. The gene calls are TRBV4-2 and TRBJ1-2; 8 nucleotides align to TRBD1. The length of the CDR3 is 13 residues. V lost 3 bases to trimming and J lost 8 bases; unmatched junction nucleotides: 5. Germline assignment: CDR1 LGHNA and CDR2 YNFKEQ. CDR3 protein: CASSHRQGNGYTF. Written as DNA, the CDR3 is TGTGCCAGCAGCCATCGACAGGGGAACGGCTACACCTTC.

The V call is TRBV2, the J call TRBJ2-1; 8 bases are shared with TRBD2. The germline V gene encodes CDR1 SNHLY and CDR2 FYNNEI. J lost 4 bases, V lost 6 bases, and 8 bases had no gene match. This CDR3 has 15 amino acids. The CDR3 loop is CASSRGGGRYNEQFF. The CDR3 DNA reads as TGTGCCAGCAGCCGGGGGGGGGGGCGTTACAATGAGCAGTTCTTC. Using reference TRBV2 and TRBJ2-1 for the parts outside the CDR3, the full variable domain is EPEVTQTPSHQVTQMGQEVILRCVPISNHLYFYWYRQILGQKVEFLVSFYNNEISEKSEIFDDQFSVERPDGSNFTLKIRSTKLEDSAMYFCASSRGGGRYNEQFFGPGTRLTVL.

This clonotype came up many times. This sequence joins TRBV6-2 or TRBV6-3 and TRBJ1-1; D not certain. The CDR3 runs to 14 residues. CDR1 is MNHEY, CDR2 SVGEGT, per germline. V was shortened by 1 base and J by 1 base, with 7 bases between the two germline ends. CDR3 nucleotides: TGTGCCAGCAGTTACTGGCAGCCGAACACTGAAGCTTTCTTT. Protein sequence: CASSYWQPNTEAFF.

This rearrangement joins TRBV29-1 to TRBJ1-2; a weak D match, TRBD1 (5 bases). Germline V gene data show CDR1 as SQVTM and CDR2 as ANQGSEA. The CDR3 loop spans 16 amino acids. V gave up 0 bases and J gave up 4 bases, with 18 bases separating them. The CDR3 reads CSVEDSNRQGLYGYTF. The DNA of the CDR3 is TGCAGCGTTGAAGATTCGAACAGGCAGGGTCTCTATGGCTACACCTTC.

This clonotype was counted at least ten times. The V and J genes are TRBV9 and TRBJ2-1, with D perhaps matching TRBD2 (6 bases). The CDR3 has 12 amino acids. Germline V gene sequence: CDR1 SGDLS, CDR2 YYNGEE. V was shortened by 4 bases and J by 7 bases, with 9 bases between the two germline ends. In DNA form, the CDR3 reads TGTGCCAGCAGCAACCTAGCGAATGAGCAGTTCTTC. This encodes CASSNLANEQFF.

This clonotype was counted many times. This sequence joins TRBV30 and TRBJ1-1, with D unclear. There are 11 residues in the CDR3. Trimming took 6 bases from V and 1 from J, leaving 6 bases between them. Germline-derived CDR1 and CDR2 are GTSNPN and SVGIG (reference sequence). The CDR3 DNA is TGTGCCTGTTGGGGGAACACTGAAGCTTTCTTT. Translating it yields CACWGNTEAFF.

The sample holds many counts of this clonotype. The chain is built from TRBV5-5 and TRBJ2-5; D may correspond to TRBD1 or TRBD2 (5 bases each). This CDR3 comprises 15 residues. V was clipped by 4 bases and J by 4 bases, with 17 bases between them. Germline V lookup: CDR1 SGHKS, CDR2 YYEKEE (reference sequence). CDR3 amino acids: CASSLGTNSIETQYF. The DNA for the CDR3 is TGTGCCAGCAGCCTGGGGACGAACTCGATAGAGACCCAGTACTTC.

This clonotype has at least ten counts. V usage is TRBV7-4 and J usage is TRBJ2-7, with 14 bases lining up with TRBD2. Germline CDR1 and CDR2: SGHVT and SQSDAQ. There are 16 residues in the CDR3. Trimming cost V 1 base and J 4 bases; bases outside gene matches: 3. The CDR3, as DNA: TGTGCCAGCAGCTTAGGGGGACTAGCGGGAGAATACGAGCAGTACTTC. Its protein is CASSLGGLAGEYEQYF.

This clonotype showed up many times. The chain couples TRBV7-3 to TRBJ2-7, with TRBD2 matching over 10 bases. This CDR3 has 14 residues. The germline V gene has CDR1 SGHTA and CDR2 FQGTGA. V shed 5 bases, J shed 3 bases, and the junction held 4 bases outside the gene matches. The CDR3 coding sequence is TGTGCCAGCAGCACTAGCGGGACGGACTACGAGCAGTACTTC. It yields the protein CASSTSGTDYEQYF.

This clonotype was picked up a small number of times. The CDR3 sequence: CSTTAMGGYTF. The CDR3 DNA reads as TGCAGTACCACGGCTATGGGCGGCTACACCTTC. The chain combines TRBV20-1 with TRBJ1-2; no firm D call. The CDR3 covers 11 residues. The V end lost 8 bases, the J end lost 8 bases, and 15 bases lay between the germline ends. The germline V gene encodes CDR1 DFQATT and CDR2 SNEGSKA (reference sequence).

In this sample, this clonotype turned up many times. The CDR3 sequence is CASSLPQEDNYGYTF. DNA of the CDR3: TGTGCCAGCAGTTTACCCCAGGAAGATAACTATGGCTACACCTTC. The rearrangement uses TRBV28 and TRBJ1-2; D unclear. Germline V gives CDR1 MDHEN, CDR2 SYDVKM. Trimming pared 2 bases from V and 1 base from J, leaving 11 bases between. The CDR3 is 15 amino acids.

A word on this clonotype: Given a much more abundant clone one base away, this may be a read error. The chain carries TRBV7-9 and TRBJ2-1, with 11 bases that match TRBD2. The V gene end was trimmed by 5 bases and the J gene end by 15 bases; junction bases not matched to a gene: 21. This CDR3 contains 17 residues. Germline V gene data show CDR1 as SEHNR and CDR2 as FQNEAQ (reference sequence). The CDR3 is CASSNQMTSGIVVRRFF. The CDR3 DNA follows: TGTGCCAGCAGCAATCAAATGACTAGCGGGATTGTTGTTAGGCGGTTCTTC.

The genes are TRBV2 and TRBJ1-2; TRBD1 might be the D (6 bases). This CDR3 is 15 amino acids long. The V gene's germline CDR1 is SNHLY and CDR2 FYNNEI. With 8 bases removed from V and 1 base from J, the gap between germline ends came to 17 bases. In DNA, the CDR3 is TGTGCCAGCCGGAGGACAGTTCCTATTAACTATGGCTACACCTTC. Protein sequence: CASRRTVPINYGYTF.

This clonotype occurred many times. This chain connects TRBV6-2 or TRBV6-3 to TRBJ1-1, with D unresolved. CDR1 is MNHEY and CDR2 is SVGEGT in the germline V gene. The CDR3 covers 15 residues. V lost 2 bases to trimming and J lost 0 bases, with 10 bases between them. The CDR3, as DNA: TGTGCCAGCAGTTACCCGACGGAGATGAACACTGAAGCTTTCTTT. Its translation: CASSYPTEMNTEAFF.

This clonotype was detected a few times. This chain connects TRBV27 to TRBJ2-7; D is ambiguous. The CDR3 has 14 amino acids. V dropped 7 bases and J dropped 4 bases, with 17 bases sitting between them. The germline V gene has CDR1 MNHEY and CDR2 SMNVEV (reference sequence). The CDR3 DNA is TGTGCCAGCATCCACCCTCGAGTATCTTACGAGCAGTACTTC. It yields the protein CASIHPRVSYEQYF.

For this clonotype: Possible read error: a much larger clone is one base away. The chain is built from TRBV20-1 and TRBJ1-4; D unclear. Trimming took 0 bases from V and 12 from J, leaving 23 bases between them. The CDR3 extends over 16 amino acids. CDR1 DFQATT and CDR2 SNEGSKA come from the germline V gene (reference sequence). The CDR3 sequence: CSARDHLKQAREELFF. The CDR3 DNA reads TGCAGTGCTAGAGATCATTTAAAGCAGGCTCGGGAAGAACTGTTTTTT.

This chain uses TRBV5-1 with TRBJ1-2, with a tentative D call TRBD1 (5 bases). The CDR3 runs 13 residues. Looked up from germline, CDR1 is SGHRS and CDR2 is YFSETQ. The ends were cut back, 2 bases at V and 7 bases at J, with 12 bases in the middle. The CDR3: CASSLRQGAGYTF. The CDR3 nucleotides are TGCGCCAGCAGCTTAAGGCAGGGCGCTGGCTACACCTTC.

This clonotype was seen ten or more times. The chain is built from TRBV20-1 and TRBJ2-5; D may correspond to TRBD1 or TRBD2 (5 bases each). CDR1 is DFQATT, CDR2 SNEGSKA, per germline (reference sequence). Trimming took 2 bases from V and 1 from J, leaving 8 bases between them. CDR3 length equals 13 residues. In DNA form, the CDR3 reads TGCAGTGCTAGACGGGGCAGCCAAGAGACCCAGTACTTC. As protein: CSARRGSQETQYF.

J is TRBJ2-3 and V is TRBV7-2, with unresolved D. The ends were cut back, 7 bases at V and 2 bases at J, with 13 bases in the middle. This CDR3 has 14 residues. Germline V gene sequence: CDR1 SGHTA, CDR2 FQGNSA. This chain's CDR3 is CASKNRASTDTQYF. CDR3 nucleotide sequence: TGTGCCAGCAAGAACCGGGCTTCCACAGATACGCAGTATTTT.

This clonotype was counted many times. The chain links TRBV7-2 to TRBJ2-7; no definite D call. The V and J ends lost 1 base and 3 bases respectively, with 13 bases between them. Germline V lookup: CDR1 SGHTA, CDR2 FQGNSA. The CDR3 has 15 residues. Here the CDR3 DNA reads TGTGCCAGCAGCTTAGACGGTGTCAGGTACTACGAGCAGTACTTC. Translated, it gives CASSLDGVRYYEQYF. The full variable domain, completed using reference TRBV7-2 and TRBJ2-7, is GAGVSQSPSNKVTEKGKDVELRCDPISGHTALYWYRQSLGQGLEFLIYFQGNSAPDKSGLPSDRFSAERTGGSVSTLTIQRTQQEDSAVYLCASSLDGVRYYEQYFGPGTRLTVT.

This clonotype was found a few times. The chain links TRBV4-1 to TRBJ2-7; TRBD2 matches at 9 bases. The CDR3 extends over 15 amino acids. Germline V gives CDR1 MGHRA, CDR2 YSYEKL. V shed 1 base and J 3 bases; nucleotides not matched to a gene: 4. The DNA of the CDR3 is TGCGCCAGCAGCCAAGGAGCTAGCGGGATCTACGAGCAGTACTTC. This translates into CASSQGASGIYEQYF.